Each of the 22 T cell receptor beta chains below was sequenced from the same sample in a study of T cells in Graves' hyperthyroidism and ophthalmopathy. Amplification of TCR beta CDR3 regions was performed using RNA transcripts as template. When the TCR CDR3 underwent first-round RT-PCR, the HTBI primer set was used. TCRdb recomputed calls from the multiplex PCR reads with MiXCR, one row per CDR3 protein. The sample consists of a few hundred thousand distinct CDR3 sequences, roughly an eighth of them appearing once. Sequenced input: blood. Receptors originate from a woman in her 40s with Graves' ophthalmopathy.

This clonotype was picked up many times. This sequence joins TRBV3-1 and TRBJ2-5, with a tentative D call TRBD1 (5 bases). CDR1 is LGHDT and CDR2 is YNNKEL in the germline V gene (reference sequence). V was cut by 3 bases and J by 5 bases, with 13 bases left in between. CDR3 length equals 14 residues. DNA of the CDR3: TGTGCCAGCAGCCACGTCATAAAGGGGGAGACCCAGTACTTC. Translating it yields CASSHVIKGETQYF.

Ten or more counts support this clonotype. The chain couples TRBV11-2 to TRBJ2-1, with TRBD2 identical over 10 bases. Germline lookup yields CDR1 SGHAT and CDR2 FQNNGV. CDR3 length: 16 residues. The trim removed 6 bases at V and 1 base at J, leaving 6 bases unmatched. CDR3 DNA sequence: TGTGCCAGCAGACCCTCTAGCGGGGGTTCCTACAATGAGCAGTTCTTC. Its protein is CASRPSSGGSYNEQFF.

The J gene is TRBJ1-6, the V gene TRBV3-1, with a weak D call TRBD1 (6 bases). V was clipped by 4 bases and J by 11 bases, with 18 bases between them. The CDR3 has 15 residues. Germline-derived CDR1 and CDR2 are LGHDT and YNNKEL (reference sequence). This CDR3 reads CASSPSLGGAAPLHF. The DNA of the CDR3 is TGTGCCAGCAGCCCATCCTTGGGGGGGGCGGCACCCCTCCACTTT.

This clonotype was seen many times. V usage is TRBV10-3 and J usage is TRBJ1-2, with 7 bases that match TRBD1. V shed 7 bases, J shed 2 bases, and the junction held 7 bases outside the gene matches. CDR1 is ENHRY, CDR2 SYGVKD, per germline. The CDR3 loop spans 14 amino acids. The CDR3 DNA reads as TGTGCCATCAATGACAGGGCGAAGAACTATGGCTACACCTTC. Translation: CAINDRAKNYGYTF.

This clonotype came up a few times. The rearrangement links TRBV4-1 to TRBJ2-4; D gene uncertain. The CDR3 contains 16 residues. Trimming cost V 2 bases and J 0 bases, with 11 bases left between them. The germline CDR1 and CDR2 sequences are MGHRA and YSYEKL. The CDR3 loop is CASSQLWPLAKNIQYF. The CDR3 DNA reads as TGCGCCAGCAGCCAACTATGGCCTCTAGCCAAAAACATTCAGTACTTC.

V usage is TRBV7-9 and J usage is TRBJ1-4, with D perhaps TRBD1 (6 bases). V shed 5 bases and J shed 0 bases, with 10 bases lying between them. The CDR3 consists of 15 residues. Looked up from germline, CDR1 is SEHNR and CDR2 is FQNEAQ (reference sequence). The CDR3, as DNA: TGTGCCAGCAGCCGAGGGGGGGCAACTAATGAAAAACTGTTTTTT. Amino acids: CASSRGGATNEKLFF.

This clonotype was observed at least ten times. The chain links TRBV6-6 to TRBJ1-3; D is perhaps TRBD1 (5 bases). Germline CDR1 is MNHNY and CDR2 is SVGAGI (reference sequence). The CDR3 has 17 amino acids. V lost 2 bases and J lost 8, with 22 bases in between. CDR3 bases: TGTGCCAGCAGTTACCAACAAGGGGCCAGGGAAGGCGACACCATATATTTT. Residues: CASSYQQGAREGDTIYF.

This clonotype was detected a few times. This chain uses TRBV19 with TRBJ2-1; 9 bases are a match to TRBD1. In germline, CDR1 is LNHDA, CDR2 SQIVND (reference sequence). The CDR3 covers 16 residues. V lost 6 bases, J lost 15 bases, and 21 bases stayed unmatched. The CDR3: CASSRRPGTGQREMFF. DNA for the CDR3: TGTGCCAGTAGCCGGCGCCCCGGGACAGGGCAAAGAGAAATGTTCTTC.

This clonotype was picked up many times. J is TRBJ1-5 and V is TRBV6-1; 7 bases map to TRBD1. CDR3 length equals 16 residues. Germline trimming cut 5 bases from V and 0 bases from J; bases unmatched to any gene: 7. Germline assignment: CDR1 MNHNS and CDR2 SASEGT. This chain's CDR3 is CASSPTHRGSNQPQHF. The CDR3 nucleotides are TGTGCCAGCAGTCCAACCCACAGGGGTAGCAATCAGCCCCAGCATTTT.

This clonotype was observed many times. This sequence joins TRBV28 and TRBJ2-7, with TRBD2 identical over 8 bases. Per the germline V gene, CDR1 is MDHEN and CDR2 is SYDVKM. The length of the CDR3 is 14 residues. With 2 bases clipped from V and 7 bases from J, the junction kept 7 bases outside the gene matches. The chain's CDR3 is CASSLGGRLGEQYF. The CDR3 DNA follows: TGTGCCAGCAGTTTAGGCGGGAGGTTGGGAGAGCAGTACTTC. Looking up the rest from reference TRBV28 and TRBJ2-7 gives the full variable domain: DVKVTQSSRYLVKRTGEKVFLECVQDMDHENMFWYRQDPGLGLRLIYFSYDVKMKEKGDIPEGYSVSREKKERFSLILESASTNQTSMYLCASSLGGRLGEQYFGPGTRLTVT.

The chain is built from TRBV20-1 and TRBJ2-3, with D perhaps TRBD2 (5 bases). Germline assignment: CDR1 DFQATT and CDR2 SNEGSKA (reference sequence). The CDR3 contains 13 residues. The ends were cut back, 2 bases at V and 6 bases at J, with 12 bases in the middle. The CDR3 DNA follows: TGCAGTGCTAGATTAGCAGCGGTTGATACGCAGTATTTT. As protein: CSARLAAVDTQYF.

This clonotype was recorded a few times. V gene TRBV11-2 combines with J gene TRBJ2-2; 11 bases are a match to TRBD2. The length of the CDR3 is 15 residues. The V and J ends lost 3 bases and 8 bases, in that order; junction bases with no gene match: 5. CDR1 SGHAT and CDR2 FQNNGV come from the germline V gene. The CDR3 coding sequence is TGTGCCAGCAGCTTTACTAGCGGGAGTTGGGGGGAGCTGTTTTTT. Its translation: CASSFTSGSWGELFF. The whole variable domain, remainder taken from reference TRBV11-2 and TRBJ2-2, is EAGVAQSPRYKIIEKRQSVAFWCNPISGHATLYWYQQILGQGPKLLIQFQNNGVVDDSQLPKDRFSAERLKGVDSTLKIQPAKLEDSAVYLCASSFTSGSWGELFFGEGSRLTVL.

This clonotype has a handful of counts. CDR3 loop: CASSGGDTGELFF. The CDR3 DNA reads as TGTGCCAGCAGTGGGGGGGACACCGGGGAGCTGTTTTTT. The chain has TRBV6-1 and TRBJ2-2; TRBD2 might be the D (6 bases). Trimming stripped 4 bases from V and 3 bases from J, with 6 bases between. Germline CDR1 is MNHNS and CDR2 is SASEGT. The CDR3 is made up of 13 amino acids.

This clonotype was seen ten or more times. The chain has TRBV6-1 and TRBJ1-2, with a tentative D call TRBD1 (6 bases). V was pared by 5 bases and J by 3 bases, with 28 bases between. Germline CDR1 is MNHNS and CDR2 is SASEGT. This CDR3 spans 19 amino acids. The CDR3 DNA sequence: TGTGCCAGCAGTTCGTCGACCGTCGGTGGGGGGGCGGGGGACTATGGCTACACCTTC. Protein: CASSSSTVGGGAGDYGYTF.

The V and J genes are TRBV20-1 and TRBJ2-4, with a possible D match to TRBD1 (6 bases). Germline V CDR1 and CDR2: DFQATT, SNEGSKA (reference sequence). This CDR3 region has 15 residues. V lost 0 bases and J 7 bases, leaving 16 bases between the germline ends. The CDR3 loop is CSARDLGGPGNIQYF. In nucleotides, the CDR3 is TGCAGTGCTAGAGATCTTGGGGGCCCCGGGAACATTCAGTACTTC.

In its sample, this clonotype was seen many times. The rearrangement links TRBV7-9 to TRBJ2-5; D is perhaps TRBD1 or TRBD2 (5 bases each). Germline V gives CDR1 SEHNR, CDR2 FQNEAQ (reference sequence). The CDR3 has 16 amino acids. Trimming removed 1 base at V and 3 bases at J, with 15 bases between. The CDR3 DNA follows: TGTGCCAGCAGCTTAGGCTCCGGGACGGTTGAAGAGACCCAGTACTTC. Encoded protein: CASSLGSGTVEETQYF.

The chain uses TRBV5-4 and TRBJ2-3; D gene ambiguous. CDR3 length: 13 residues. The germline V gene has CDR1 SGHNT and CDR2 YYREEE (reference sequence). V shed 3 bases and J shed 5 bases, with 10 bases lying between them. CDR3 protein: CASSYRRRDTQYF. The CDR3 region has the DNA TGTGCCAGCAGCTATAGAAGAAGAGATACGCAGTATTTT.

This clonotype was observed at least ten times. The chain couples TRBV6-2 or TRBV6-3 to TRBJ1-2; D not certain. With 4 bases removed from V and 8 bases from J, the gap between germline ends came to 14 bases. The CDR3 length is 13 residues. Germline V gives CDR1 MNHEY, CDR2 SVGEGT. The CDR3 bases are TGTGCCAGCAGTTTCCCTAGTAGAAACGGCTACACCTTC. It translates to CASSFPSRNGYTF.

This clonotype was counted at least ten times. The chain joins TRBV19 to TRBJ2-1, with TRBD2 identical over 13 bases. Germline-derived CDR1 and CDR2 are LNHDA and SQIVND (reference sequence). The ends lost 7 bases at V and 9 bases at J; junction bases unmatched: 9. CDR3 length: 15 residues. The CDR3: CASKPTSGGLGEQFF. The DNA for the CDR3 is TGTGCCAGTAAACCGACTAGCGGGGGGTTGGGTGAGCAGTTCTTC.

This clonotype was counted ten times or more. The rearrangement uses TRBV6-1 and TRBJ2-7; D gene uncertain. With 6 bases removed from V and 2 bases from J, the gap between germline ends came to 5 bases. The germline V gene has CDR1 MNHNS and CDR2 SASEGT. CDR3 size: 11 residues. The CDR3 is CASRMAYEQYF. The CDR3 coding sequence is TGTGCCAGCAGAATGGCCTACGAGCAGTACTTC.

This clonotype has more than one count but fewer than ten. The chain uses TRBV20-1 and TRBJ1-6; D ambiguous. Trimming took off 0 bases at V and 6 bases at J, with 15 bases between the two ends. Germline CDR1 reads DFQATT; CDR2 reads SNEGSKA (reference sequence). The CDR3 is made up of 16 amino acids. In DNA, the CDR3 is TGCAGTGCTAGAGATTCCTCGAGGAATTCTAATTCACCCCTCCACTTT. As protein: CSARDSSRNSNSPLHF.

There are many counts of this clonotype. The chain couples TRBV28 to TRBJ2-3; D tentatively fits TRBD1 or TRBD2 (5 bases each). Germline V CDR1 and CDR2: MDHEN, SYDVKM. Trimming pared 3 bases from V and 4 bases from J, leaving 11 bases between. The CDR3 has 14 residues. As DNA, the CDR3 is TGTGCCAGCAGTTTGGTGGGGGTCCCAGATACGCAGTATTTT. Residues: CASSLVGVPDTQYF.